This is a list of T cell receptor beta chains from one sample in a study of blood T cell repertoires in COVID-19. Here immunoSEQ multiplex PCR was the method, and the copy in TCRdb shows in-frame clones only, minus some. Altogether roughly 280,000 clones are present, 86% being singletons, with the ten largest covering 3.5% to 4%. Sequenced material: peripheral blood. The receptors shown here come from a man aged 18 to 30 with active or convalescent COVID-19. Each CDR3 is given with its conserved first and last residue. D genes are given only for firm matches. The size entry is marked missing in some rows and otherwise reads once, few, many or a size class.

-	TRBJ2-4	-	TRBV4-1	TGCGCCAGCAGCCAAGATTCCTTCGTGGCCATTCAGTACTTC	CASSQDSFVAIQYF
-	TRBJ2-7	-	TRBV7-9	TGTGCCAGCAGCTTAGCGTACCTAGCTTTCGAGCAGTACTTC	CASSLAYLAFEQYF
-	TRBJ1-2	few	TRBV19	TGTGCCAGTAAATCAGGTTCTGTAGACTATGGCTACACCTTC	CASKSGSVDYGYTF
-	TRBJ1-2	-	TRBV6-1	TGTGCCAGCAGTGAGTCCCTCTATGGCTACACCTTC	CASSESLYGYTF
-	TRBJ2-1	-	TRBV5-4	TGTGCCAGCAGCTTTGGCGGGAACCCATATGAGCAGTTCTTC	CASSFGGNPYEQFF
TRBD2	TRBJ2-7	-	TRBV10-2	TGCGCCAGCAGTGAACGCTGGGCGGGAGCTGGGTACGAGCAGTACTTC	CASSERWAGAGYEQYF
-	TRBJ2-2	-	TRBV7-2	TGTGCCAGCAGCTTACGCCTTATAGGCGGGGTGAACACCGGGGAGCTGTTTTTT	CASSLRLIGGVNTGELFF
-	TRBJ1-6	-	TRBV19	TGTGCCAGTAGTATTGAGCAGGGGAATTCACCCCTCCACTTT	CASSIEQGNSPLHF
-	TRBJ2-7	-	TRBV30	TGTGCCTTTTCGGGTGGCAGGGCGGCCTACGAGCAGTACTTC	CAFSGGRAAYEQYF
TRBD2	TRBJ2-1	-	TRBV18	TGTGCCAGCTCACGGCGGGGAAGCGGGAGTTTGGATGAGCAGTTCTTC	CASSRRGSGSLDEQFF
-	TRBJ2-7	-	TRBV10-3	TGTGCCATCAGTGAAACAGATAACGAGCAGTACTTC	CAISETDNEQYF
TRBD1	TRBJ2-7	-	TRBV11-2	TGTGCCAGCAGATACCGGGACAGAGGAACCTACGAGCAGTACTTC	CASRYRDRGTYEQYF
-	TRBJ1-2	-	TRBV28	TGTGCCAGCAGACCTCCCGGACAGCAGAAATACTATGGCTACACCTTC	CASRPPGQQKYYGYTF
TRBD1	TRBJ1-5	-	TRBV7-9	TGTGCCAGCAGCGTAGATGACAGGGATCAGCCCCAGCATTTT	CASSVDDRDQPQHF
-	TRBJ2-2	-	TRBV18	TGTGCCAGCTCCCCCACGAGCGCGGCGGGCACCGGGGAGCTGTTTTTT	CASSPTSAAGTGELFF
TRBD2	TRBJ2-3	-	TRBV6-6	TGTGCCAGCAGTTGGACGGGACTAGCCACAGATACGCAGTATTTT	CASSWTGLATDTQYF
TRBD2	TRBJ2-1	-	TRBV5-1	TGCGCCAGCAGCTTACCTAGCGGGGGGGGCTCCAGCTCCTACAATGAGCAGTTCTTC	CASSLPSGGGSSSYNEQFF
-	TRBJ2-5	once	TRBV12-5	TGTGCTAGTGGCTTCAGGACAGGGATGAGGCGGGAGGGCCTGGAGACCCAGTACTTC	CASGFRTGMRREGLETQYF
TRBD1	TRBJ1-2	-	TRBV6-6	TGTGCCAGCAGACCCGGGACAGGGGGGAACGACTATGGCTACACCTTC	CASRPGTGGNDYGYTF
TRBD2	TRBJ2-3	-	TRBV5-1	TGCGCCAGCAGCGGGGGAGCGGGATTAGAGGATACGCAGTATTTT	CASSGGAGLEDTQYF
TRBD2	TRBJ2-5	-	TRBV19	TGTGCCAGTAGTATAGGCGGGGGATTCCAAGAGACCCAGTACTTC	CASSIGGGFQETQYF
-	TRBJ1-3	-	TRBV7-2	TGTGCCAGCAGCCAAGGGGTCTCTGGAAACACCATATATTTT	CASSQGVSGNTIYF
-	TRBJ2-5	-	TRBV7-9	TGTGCCAGCAGCCTGGATGGTAGGAGGGAAGAGACCCAGTACTTC	CASSLDGRREETQYF
TRBD1	TRBJ1-2	-	TRBV6-2/TRBV6-3	TGTGCCAGCAGTCGGGGACAGGGTAACTATGGCTACACCTTC	CASSRGQGNYGYTF
TRBD1	TRBJ2-5	-	TRBV7-9	TGTGCCAGCAGCTTAGGGGCAGGGGGGACCCAGTACTTC	CASSLGAGGTQYF
TRBD2	TRBJ2-2	-	TRBV29-1	TGCAGCGGACGGGAGGTCGCGAACACCGGGGAGCTGTTTTTT	CSGREVANTGELFF
-	TRBJ1-1	-	TRBV7-9	TGTGCCAGCAGCTTAACGGGGGGCACTGAAGCTTTCTTT	CASSLTGGTEAFF
TRBD2	TRBJ2-7	once	TRBV6-1	TGTGCCAGCAGTGAACTAGCGGGAGGGTCCTACGAGCAGTACTTC	CASSELAGGSYEQYF
-	TRBJ1-2	-	TRBV12-3/TRBV12-4	TGTGCCAGCAGTTCGGGGAACTATGGCTACACCTTC	CASSSGNYGYTF
-	TRBJ2-7	-	TRBV19	TGTGCCAGTAGTTTTGGGTCCGACTCCGCTTCCTCCTACGAGCAGTACTTC	CASSFGSDSASSYEQYF
TRBD2	TRBJ2-1	-	TRBV25-1	TGTGCCAGCAGACAGACGGGACTAGCGGGAGAGGGTGAGCAGTTCTTC	CASRQTGLAGEGEQFF
-	TRBJ2-7	-	TRBV7-9	TGTGCCAGCAGTCTTAGTCGGTACGAGCAGTACTTC	CASSLSRYEQYF
TRBD1	TRBJ2-7	-	TRBV5-1	TGCGCCAGCGGTCCCGGGACAGCCTCCTACGAGCAGTACTTC	CASGPGTASYEQYF
-	TRBJ1-6	-	TRBV7-2	TGTGCCAGCAGCCCCCCTAACCGTAATTCACCCCTCCACTTT	CASSPPNRNSPLHF
-	TRBJ2-7	-	TRBV6-4	TGTGCCAGCAGTGAGGGGGCAGGGCCCTACGAGCAGTACTTC	CASSEGAGPYEQYF
-	TRBJ1-3	-	TRBV7-9	TGTGCCAGCAGCTTGGCAGTCTCTGGAAACACCATATATTTT	CASSLAVSGNTIYF
-	TRBJ2-7	once	TRBV28	TGTGCCAGCAGTGACGAGACTCAAGCCTACGAGCAGTACTTC	CASSDETQAYEQYF
-	TRBJ1-1	few	TRBV4-1	TGCGCCAGCAGCCATCAGGGCGGTATCGGAAACACTGAAGCTTTCTTT	CASSHQGGIGNTEAFF
-	TRBJ1-4	once	TRBV7-9	TGTGCCAGCAGCTCCGGGTTGGAAAAACTGTTTTTT	CASSSGLEKLFF
-	TRBJ1-5	-	TRBV7-6	TGTGCCAGCAGCTTGTGGGGGGATCAGCCCCAGCATTTT	CASSLWGDQPQHF
TRBD1	TRBJ1-2	-	TRBV6-5	TGTGCCAGCGGTCGCATTGACAGGGGACGTGGCTACACCTTC	CASGRIDRGRGYTF
TRBD2	TRBJ2-5	-	TRBV9	TGTGCCAGCAGCGTATCCGGGGGGGCAGAGACCCAGTACTTC	CASSVSGGAETQYF
-	TRBJ2-2	-	TRBV19	TGTGCCAGCAAACTAGCTCCAACCGGGGAGCTGTTTTTT	CASKLAPTGELFF
TRBD1	TRBJ1-2	-	TRBV9	TGTGCCAGCAGCGTCCAGGGGGCTAACTATGGCTACACCTTC	CASSVQGANYGYTF
-	TRBJ1-1	few	TRBV7-8	TGTGCCAGCAGCTTAGCGCGTTGGAGAACTGAAGCTTTCTTT	CASSLARWRTEAFF
-	TRBJ1-2	once	TRBV28	TGTGCCAGCAGTCTAGGTTCAGGTGGGGCTGTGGGCTATGGCTACACCTTC	CASSLGSGGAVGYGYTF
-	TRBJ1-1	-	TRBV30	TGTGCCTGGAGTGATCAGGGGAGCACTGAAGCTTTCTTT	CAWSDQGSTEAFF
-	TRBJ1-1	-	TRBV7-9	TGTGCCAGCAGCTCGGGGGGCACTGAAGCTTTCTTT	CASSSGGTEAFF
TRBD1	TRBJ1-6	once	TRBV6-5	TGTGCCAGCAGTAGGACAGGTAGAGATTCACCCCTCCACTTT	CASSRTGRDSPLHF
TRBD1	TRBJ2-2	-	TRBV5-1	TGCGCCAGCAGCTTGGCCCAGGGGGCAGACGGGGAGCTGTTTTTT	CASSLAQGADGELFF
-	TRBJ2-7	-	TRBV6-6	TGTGCCAGCAGTTACTTGGTTAGCTCCTACGAGCAGTACTTC	CASSYLVSSYEQYF
-	TRBJ2-3	-	TRBV7-2	TGTGCCAGCAGCCCGACGCAGGTTTTGACAGATACGCAGTATTTT	CASSPTQVLTDTQYF
-	TRBJ2-5	-	TRBV4-1	TGCGCCAGCAGCCAACCCCCGGTTCGAGGGTCCATTAAAGAGACCCAGTACTTC	CASSQPPVRGSIKETQYF
-	TRBJ1-2	-	TRBV6-4	TGTGCCAGCAGTGATGAGGGTTACGGCTACACCTTC	CASSDEGYGYTF
-	TRBJ2-6	-	TRBV28	TGTGCCAGCAGTCCGAACTCTGCTGGGGCCAACGTCCTGACTTTC	CASSPNSAGANVLTF